This TCR beta chain is from a study of OX40 agonist ivuxolimab in advanced cancers. On the study more broadly: An agonistic anti-OX40 (CD134) antibody, ivuxolimab, was used to treat the patients. Patients were dosed intravenously with ivuxolimab at 0.01 to 10 mg/kg every 2 weeks.

Trimming at V came to 4 bases and at J to 2 bases, leaving 7 bases not matched to a gene. Germline CDR1 reads SGHRS; CDR2 reads YFSETQ. There are 16 residues in the CDR3. Study observations and caveats: Normalized expansion of T-cell clones was also low for some nonresponders.

Sampled blood was obtained at baseline, cycle 4 day 1, and cycle 7 day 1. Concerning this clone itself: Its target is not known.

Only in-frame clones appear in the TCRdb table, and some are missing; sequencing was by immunoSEQ multiplex PCR. The sample holds over 35,000 clones; 80% are singletons and the top ten take over 3.5%. The sequencing here drew on CD4+ or CD8+ T cells sorted from blood, taken in a trial of the OX40 agonist ivuxolimab. This TCR derives from an adult with an advanced solid tumor such as melanoma, head and neck, liver or kidney cancer. This sequence joins TRBV5-1 and TRBJ2-3, with 10 bases that match TRBD2. Here the CDR3 reads CASSPKRGGLTDTQYF. CDR3 bases: TGCGCCAGCAGCCCCAAGCGGGGGGGACTCACAGATACGCAGTATTTT.